This TCR beta chain was sequenced for a study of blood T cell repertoires in COVID-19. The germline V gene encodes CDR1 SQVTM and CDR2 ANQGSEA. Between the trimmed V and J ends, which lost 4 bases and 1 base, there was a span of 17 bases. This CDR3 has 15 residues. TCRdb's copy holds only in-frame clones and misses some; the assay was immunoSEQ multiplex PCR. The sample contains 490,000 or so clones, about 88% of which appear only once. The specimen was PBMCs or T cells enriched from blood (not recorded which). This chain links TRBV29-1 with TRBJ2-7, with D tentatively TRBD1 (6 bases). The receptor was isolated from a woman in her sixties who had recovered from COVID-19. The CDR3 spells CSVGLPLTGSYEQYF. In DNA, the CDR3 is TGCAGCGTTGGATTACCCCTCACAGGGTCCTACGAGCAGTACTTC.